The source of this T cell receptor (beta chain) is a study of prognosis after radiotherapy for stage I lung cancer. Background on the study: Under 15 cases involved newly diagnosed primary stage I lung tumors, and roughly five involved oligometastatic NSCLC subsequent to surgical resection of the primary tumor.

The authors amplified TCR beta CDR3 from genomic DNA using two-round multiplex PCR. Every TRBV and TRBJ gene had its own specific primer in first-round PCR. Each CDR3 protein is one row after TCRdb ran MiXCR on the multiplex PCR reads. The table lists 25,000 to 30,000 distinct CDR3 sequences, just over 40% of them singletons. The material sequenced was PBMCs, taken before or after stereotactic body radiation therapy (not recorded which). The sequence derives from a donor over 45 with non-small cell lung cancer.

CDR3 DNA: TGTGCCAGCAGCACCTCTAGCGGGGAGTACAATGAGCAGTTCTTC. This sequence encodes CASSTSSGEYNEQFF. This chain uses TRBV7-2 with TRBJ2-1; 9 bases match TRBD2. The CDR3 is 15 residues long. Germline loops: CDR1 SGHTA, CDR2 FQGNSA. J lost 4 bases, V lost 5 bases, and 6 bases had no gene match.